Below, 3 T cell receptor beta chains from the same sample are listed, as sequenced in a study of technical replicates of blood from a few donors (TCRdb year 2017). The protocol used for the library was the immunoSEQ multiplex PCR assay. Here the immuneACCESS table is served through TCRdb, limited to in-frame sequences with V and J called. Missing clones are a known gap in these copies; in checked studies unresolved V genes cover under half, and the rest lacks a known reason. The sample table shows about 70,000 clones, and around 96% are seen once. The ten largest account for roughly 0.37% of the sample. Sequences were obtained from T cells isolated from PBMCs. The origin of the receptors is a human donor in good health.

The gene calls are TRBV11-2 and TRBJ2-2, with D possibly TRBD2 on 6 matching bases. In germline, CDR1 is SGHAT, CDR2 FQNNGV. This CDR3 contains 15 residues. Trimming took 1 base from V and 4 from J, leaving 10 bases between them. CDR3 residues: CASSLGTGSTGELFF. In nucleotides, the CDR3 is TGTGCCAGCAGCTTAGGAACCGGGAGCACCGGGGAGCTGTTTTTT. Full variable domain (rest looked up from reference TRBV11-2 and TRBJ2-2): EAGVAQSPRYKIIEKRQSVAFWCNPISGHATLYWYQQILGQGPKLLIQFQNNGVVDDSQLPKDRFSAERLKGVDSTLKIQPAKLEDSAVYLCASSLGTGSTGELFFGEGSRLTVL.

The CDR3 nucleotides read TGTGCCAGCAGCTTCGGGACAGGGACCGAGCAGTACTTC. It translates to CASSFGTGTEQYF. The gene calls are TRBV5-6 and TRBJ2-7, with 9 bases matching TRBD1. The CDR3 extends over 13 amino acids. The germline V gene has CDR1 SGHDT and CDR2 YYEEEE. V dropped 2 bases and J dropped 6; count of bases not matched to a gene: 3.

This chain connects TRBV11-3 to TRBJ2-1, with D unresolved. The CDR3 is 12 residues long. In germline, CDR1 is SGHNT, CDR2 YENEEA. Trimming cost V 1 base and J 10 bases, with 8 bases left between them. CDR3: CASSLGAKEQFF. CDR3 nucleotide sequence: TGTGCCAGCAGCTTAGGTGCGAAGGAGCAGTTCTTC.